Shown below are 20 T cell receptor beta chains from a single sample sequenced in a study of long-term antiretroviral therapy in people with HIV. Researchers ran immunoSEQ v3.0 at survey level. Assay: immunoSEQ multiplex PCR; the TCRdb copy retains only in-frame clones and omits some. There are about 33,000 clones in the sample; about three quarters occur only once, and roughly 6.6% lies in the top ten. The sequenced sample was unsorted PBMCs, obtained 2 years after starting antiretroviral therapy. Every receptor here comes from a woman in her forties or fifties with HIV.

The chain is built from TRBV19 and TRBJ2-5, with 9 nucleotides matching TRBD1. The CDR3 sequence is 15 residues long. The trim removed 5 bases at V and 5 bases at J, leaving 9 bases unmatched. Germline V CDR1 and CDR2: LNHDA, SQIVND (reference sequence). Here the CDR3 reads CASSVTGGYGETQYF. DNA for the CDR3: TGTGCCAGTAGTGTAACAGGGGGCTATGGGGAGACCCAGTACTTC.

The rearrangement links TRBV5-1 to TRBJ2-3, with 11 bases matching TRBD2. The V gene end was trimmed by 6 bases and the J gene end by 2 bases; junction bases not matched to a gene: 8. Germline lookup yields CDR1 SGHRS and CDR2 YFSETQ. The CDR3 runs 16 residues. CDR3 in DNA: TGCGCCAGCACCACCGAACTAGCGGGGGTCACAGATACGCAGTATTTT. Its protein is CASTTELAGVTDTQYF.

The V gene is TRBV9, the J gene TRBJ1-5; unclear D gene. Trimming took 0 bases from V and 3 from J, leaving 7 bases between them. This CDR3 spans 14 amino acids. CDR1 SGDLS and CDR2 YYNGEE come from the germline V gene. The CDR3 nucleotides read TGTGCCAGCAGCGTAGGACCTCACAATCAGCCCCAGCATTTT. Its translation: CASSVGPHNQPQHF. The entire variable domain, with the rest obtained from reference TRBV9 and TRBJ1-5, is as follows: DSGVTQTPKHLITATGQRVTLRCSPRSGDLSVYWYQQSLDQGLQFLIQYYNGEERAKGNILERFSAQQFPDLHSELNLSSLELGDSALYFCASSVGPHNQPQHFGDGTRLSIL.

The V and J genes are TRBV12-5 and TRBJ2-7; D gene ambiguous. The germline V gene has CDR1 LGHNT and CDR2 FRNRAP. The length of the CDR3 is 16 residues. V shed 1 base and J shed 4 bases, with 17 bases lying between them. The CDR3 reads CASGLAPRVAVYEQYV. The CDR3 nucleotides read TGTGCTAGTGGTTTGGCGCCCCGGGTCGCCGTATACGAGCAGTACGTC.

This sequence joins TRBV29-1 and TRBJ2-2; a weak D match, TRBD2 (6 bases). The CDR3 runs 13 residues. Germline V gene sequence: CDR1 SQVTM, CDR2 ANQGSEA. V was shortened by 6 bases and J by 5 bases, with 13 bases between the two germline ends. DNA for the CDR3: TGCAGCGTGGAGGGACTGCAGACCGGGGAGCTGTTTTTT. As protein: CSVEGLQTGELFF.

The chain recombines TRBV20-1 with TRBJ2-7, with a weak D call TRBD1 (5 bases). CDR1 is DFQATT and CDR2 is SNEGSKA in the germline V gene (reference sequence). This CDR3 region has 11 residues. DNA for the CDR3: TGCAGCCAAAGGGGCTCATACGAGCAGTACGTC. This encodes CSQRGSYEQYV.

V and J are TRBV2 and TRBJ2-7, with D uncertain. Per germline, CDR1 SNHLY and CDR2 FYNNEI. There are 13 residues in the CDR3. Between the trimmed V and J ends, which lost 1 base and 4 bases, there was a span of 8 bases. The CDR3 nucleotides read TGTGCCAGCAGTGAAGGGGCAGCTTACGAGCAGTACTTC. Its protein product is CASSEGAAYEQYF.

The chain links TRBV9 to TRBJ1-4, with D hard to call. CDR3 length equals 16 residues. Trimming shortened V by 3 bases and J by 4 bases, and 16 bases separated the two germline ends. The germline CDR1 and CDR2 sequences are SGDLS and YYNGEE. Here the CDR3 reads CASSASGFGINEKLFF. The DNA of the CDR3 is TGTGCCAGCAGCGCCTCTGGATTTGGGATTAATGAAAAACTGTTTTTT.

The chain carries TRBV12-5 and TRBJ2-2, with 13 bases matching TRBD2. V shed 2 bases and J 4 bases; nucleotides not matched to a gene: 7. The length of the CDR3 is 18 residues. The V gene's germline CDR1 is LGHNT and CDR2 FRNRAP. The CDR3 is CASGLPRTSGGLTGELFF. The CDR3 DNA sequence: TGTGCTAGTGGTTTGCCGAGGACTAGCGGGGGACTCACCGGGGAGCTGTTTTTT.

V is TRBV6-1 and J is TRBJ1-1; no definite D call. This CDR3 spans 13 amino acids. Trimming took off 8 bases at V and 4 bases at J, with 14 bases between the two ends. In germline, CDR1 is MNHNS, CDR2 SASEGT. The CDR3 spells CASPPQAGTEAFF. CDR3 coding DNA: TGTGCCAGCCCCCCCCAGGCGGGCACTGAAGCTTTCTTT.

The chain links TRBV9 to TRBJ1-1, with 9 positions matching TRBD1. Germline loops: CDR1 SGDLS, CDR2 YYNGEE. This CDR3 comprises 15 residues. The V gene end was trimmed by 4 bases and the J gene end by 7 bases; junction bases not matched to a gene: 11. The CDR3 protein is CASSKRDREGGEAFF. The CDR3 region has the DNA TGTGCCAGCAGCAAACGGGACAGGGAGGGAGGTGAAGCTTTCTTT. The variable domain in full, completed from reference TRBV9 and TRBJ1-1, reads DSGVTQTPKHLITATGQRVTLRCSPRSGDLSVYWYQQSLDQGLQFLIQYYNGEERAKGNILERFSAQQFPDLHSELNLSSLELGDSALYFCASSKRDREGGEAFFGQGTRLTVV.

The chain has TRBV5-4 and TRBJ2-5; TRBD1 matches at 9 bases. The CDR3 consists of 13 residues. Germline-derived CDR1 and CDR2 are SGHNT and YYREEE (reference sequence). Trimming at V came to 5 bases and at J to 3 bases, leaving 2 bases not matched to a gene. CDR3 bases: TGTGCCAGCAGGGGGACAGGGAAAGAGACCCAGTACTTC. Protein sequence: CASRGTGKETQYF.

The gene calls are TRBV5-1 and TRBJ2-5; 8 positions match TRBD1. The CDR3 loop spans 14 amino acids. Germline V gene lookup returns CDR1 SGHRS and CDR2 YFSETQ. With V trimmed by 1 base and J by 5 bases, 4 bases remained unmatched. CDR3 nucleotide sequence: TGCGCCAGCAGCTTGACAGGGGGGAAGGAGACCCAGTACTTC. Protein sequence: CASSLTGGKETQYF.

The sample holds a few counts of this clone. The chain couples TRBV20-1 to TRBJ1-2; the D gene is possibly TRBD1 (5 bases). The CDR3 is made up of 10 amino acids. The V end lost 6 bases, the J end lost 8 bases, and 10 bases lay between the germline ends. Germline V CDR1 and CDR2: DFQATT, SNEGSKA (reference sequence). CDR3 amino acids: CSASRVGYTF. CDR3 nucleotides: TGCAGTGCCTCCAGGGTCGGCTACACCTTC.

CDR3 sequence reads: CASSLGASYGYTF. In DNA, the CDR3 is TGCGCCAGCAGTCTGGGAGCGTCCTATGGCTACACCTTC. The rearrangement links TRBV5-1 to TRBJ1-2; D unresolved. The CDR3 sequence is 13 residues long. Trimming removed 5 bases from V and 4 bases from J, with 12 bases in between. Germline CDR1 reads SGHRS; CDR2 reads YFSETQ. Using reference TRBV5-1 and TRBJ1-2 for the parts outside the CDR3, the full variable domain is KAGVTQTPRYLIKTRGQQVTLSCSPISGHRSVSWYQQTPGQGLQFLFEYFSETQRNKGNFPGRFSGRQFSNSRSEMNVSTLELGDSALYLCASSLGASYGYTFGSGTRLTVV.

The chain employs TRBV2 and TRBJ2-2, with a tentative D call TRBD1 (5 bases). V was clipped by 4 bases and J by 7 bases, with 7 bases between them. The CDR3 extends over 12 amino acids. Germline lookup yields CDR1 SNHLY and CDR2 FYNNEI. CDR3 in amino acids: CASSARDGELFF. The DNA for the CDR3 is TGTGCCAGCAGTGCCAGGGACGGGGAGCTGTTTTTT.

J is TRBJ1-2 and V is TRBV27; weak D call: TRBD1 (5 bases). Germline CDR1 reads MNHEY; CDR2 reads SMNVEV (reference sequence). The ends were cut back, 0 bases at V and 5 bases at J, with 13 bases in the middle. The CDR3 covers 15 residues. In DNA, the CDR3 is TGTGCCAGCAGTTTATCCCAGGGCCCGGGGTATGGCTACACCTTC. Its protein product is CASSLSQGPGYGYTF.

This clone turned up a few times. The chain employs TRBV6-5 and TRBJ1-2, with D tentatively TRBD1 (5 bases). The V gene lost 4 bases and the J gene lost 8 bases, with 11 bases spanning the gap. This CDR3 has 12 amino acids. Germline V gene sequence: CDR1 MNHEY, CDR2 SVGAGI. The CDR3 spells CASSFQGWGYTF. In DNA, the CDR3 is TGTGCCAGCAGTTTCCAGGGTTGGGGCTACACCTTC.

This clone was counted once. This rearrangement joins TRBV27 to TRBJ1-1, with 8 bases fitting TRBD1. Germline V gives CDR1 MNHEY, CDR2 SMNVEV (reference sequence). The CDR3 extends over 16 amino acids. V shed 4 bases and J 1 base; nucleotides not matched to a gene: 8. The CDR3 region is CASSSTGEGKNTEAFF. As DNA, the CDR3 is TGTGCCAGCAGTTCGACAGGGGAGGGGAAGAACACTGAAGCTTTCTTT.

The chain combines TRBV7-9 with TRBJ1-1; D unresolved. Trimming shortened V by 5 bases and J by 3 bases, and 19 bases separated the two germline ends. The CDR3 is made up of 16 amino acids. Germline CDR1 SEHNR, CDR2 FQNEAQ (reference sequence). The chain's CDR3 is CASSLEKGRLHTEAFF. In DNA form, the CDR3 reads TGTGCCAGCAGCCTGGAAAAGGGCAGACTCCACACTGAAGCTTTCTTT.